Listed here are 10 T cell receptor beta chains from one sample, sequenced in a study of precursors of human CD4 cytotoxic T cells. Sorted CD4+ central memory, effector memory, IL-7R-high TEMRA and IL-7R-negative TEMRA cells underwent bulk UMI sequencing. TCRdb re-derived calls from the reads in MiXCR, one entry per CDR3 protein. The sample carries just under 110 distinct CDR3 sequences, approximately 43% recorded once. Sequenced: memory CD4+ T cells from blood (PBMCs). Every receptor here comes from a human donor in good health.

This clonotype was detected only a few times. The chain employs TRBV14 and TRBJ2-1, with D possibly TRBD2 on 7 matching bases. The germline CDR1 and CDR2 sequences are SGHDN and FVKESK. This CDR3 has 18 residues. Trimming shortened V by 0 bases and J by 2 bases, and 17 bases separated the two germline ends. The CDR3 here is CASSQDRGAETTYNEQFF. DNA for the CDR3: TGTGCCAGCAGCCAAGATCGGGGGGCGGAGACAACCTACAATGAGCAGTTCTTC.

This clonotype ranks as large. The chain joins TRBV7-2 to TRBJ1-5; maybe TRBD1 (6 bases). Trimming took off 0 bases at V and 3 bases at J, with 12 bases between the two ends. The CDR3 loop spans 16 amino acids. Germline CDR1 reads SGHTA; CDR2 reads FQGNSA. CDR3 coding DNA: TGTGCCAGCAGCTTAGCGCCGGGGGCAAACAATCAGCCCCAGCATTTT. It encodes CASSLAPGANNQPQHF.

By share of the sample, this clonotype is large (0.1 to 1%). The chain has TRBV28 and TRBJ2-7; D is ambiguous. Germline CDR1 and CDR2: MDHEN and SYDVKM. V was trimmed by 7 bases and J by 4 bases, leaving 8 bases between them. This CDR3 spans 11 amino acids. The CDR3 DNA sequence: TGTGCCAGCACTCGGTATTACGAGCAGTACTTC. This codes for CASTRYYEQYF.

This chain joins TRBV10-3 and TRBJ1-6; D unclear. The CDR3 loop spans 16 amino acids. Trimming took off 0 bases at V and 15 bases at J, with 21 bases between the two ends. Germline assignment: CDR1 ENHRY and CDR2 SYGVKD. CDR3 region: CAISESGVSQFDSLHF. DNA for the CDR3: TGTGCCATCAGTGAGTCCGGGGTTTCCCAATTTGATAGCCTCCACTTT.

A word on this clonotype: A much bigger clone sits one base away, suggesting this may be a read error. V usage is TRBV19 and J usage is TRBJ1-4, with D uncertain. The CDR3 loop spans 15 amino acids. Germline values: CDR1 LNHDA, CDR2 SQIVND (reference sequence). The CDR3 reads CASSRTHATKEKLFF. In DNA, the CDR3 is TGTGCCAGTAGTCGGACTCACGCAACTAAGGAAAAACTGTTTTTT.

This clonotype was counted a few times. The chain combines TRBV20-1 with TRBJ2-3; D not resolved. From germline, CDR1 is DFQATT and CDR2 SNEGSKA (reference sequence). V was pared by 4 bases and J by 1 base, with 6 bases between. CDR3 length: 12 residues. CDR3 amino acids: CSATGGTDTQYF. The CDR3 DNA sequence: TGCAGTGCTACTGGTGGCACAGATACGCAGTATTTT.

The rearrangement joins TRBV4-1 to TRBJ1-1; 8 nucleotides align to TRBD1. The CDR3 runs 16 residues. V lost 4 bases to trimming and J lost 1 base; unmatched junction nucleotides: 8. From germline, CDR1 is MGHRA and CDR2 YSYEKL. The CDR3, as DNA: TGCGCCAGCAGCCCCACAGACAGGGGCTCGAACACTGAAGCTTTCTTT. This encodes CASSPTDRGSNTEAFF.

J is TRBJ2-1 and V is TRBV5-1; D is unclear. Trimming cost V 0 bases and J 6 bases, with 7 bases left between them. Germline loops: CDR1 SGHRS, CDR2 YFSETQ. CDR3 length: 13 residues. The CDR3 DNA is TGCGCCAGCAGCTTGGGTAGGAGCAATGAGCAGTTCTTC. Translating it yields CASSLGRSNEQFF. Full variable domain (missing parts from reference TRBV5-1 and TRBJ2-1): KAGVTQTPRYLIKTRGQQVTLSCSPISGHRSVSWYQQTPGQGLQFLFEYFSETQRNKGNFPGRFSGRQFSNSRSEMNVSTLELGDSALYLCASSLGRSNEQFFGPGTRLTVL.

This clonotype ranks as hyperexpanded. The V and J genes are TRBV7-9 and TRBJ2-7; TRBD2 is a possible D gene (5 bases). The CDR3 sequence is 11 residues long. V lost 5 bases, J lost 3 bases, and 5 bases lay in between. Germline CDR1 and CDR2: SEHNR and FQNEAQ (reference sequence). The CDR3 nucleotides read TGTGCCAGCAGCCGGGGCTACGAGCAGTACTTC. This sequence encodes CASSRGYEQYF.

CDR3 DNA sequence: TGCGCCAGCAGCGAATTAGGGAACACCGGGGAGCTGTTTTTT. It translates to CASSELGNTGELFF. J is TRBJ2-2 and V is TRBV5-1; no firm D call. V lost 4 bases, J lost 1 base, and 8 bases lay in between. Germline loops: CDR1 SGHRS, CDR2 YFSETQ. This CDR3 region has 14 residues.